This T cell receptor beta chain emerged from a study of spatial heterogeneity in lung cancer. The overall study: Any follow-up PBMC samples that were available went on to be sequenced, and the median time to follow-up was around 25 months after resection. There were consistently more beta-chain sequences detected than alpha-chain sequences.

The CDR3 is 12 amino acids. In TCRdb, the 5' RACE reads were re-called with MiXCR into one record per CDR3 protein. The sample lists roughly 15,000 distinct CDR3 sequences, 5.5% to 7% occurring once. Time point denoted: blood at routine non-recurrence follow-up after resection. This clonotype occurred many times. The specimen was PBMCs, collected at follow-up. V usage is TRBV21-1 and J usage is TRBJ2-1. TRBV21-1 is designated a pseudogene. This sequence originates from a male donor with early-stage non-small cell lung cancer. The CDR3, as DNA: TGTGCCAGCAGCCCACAGCACAATGAGCAGTTCTTC. Translated: CASSPQHNEQFF.